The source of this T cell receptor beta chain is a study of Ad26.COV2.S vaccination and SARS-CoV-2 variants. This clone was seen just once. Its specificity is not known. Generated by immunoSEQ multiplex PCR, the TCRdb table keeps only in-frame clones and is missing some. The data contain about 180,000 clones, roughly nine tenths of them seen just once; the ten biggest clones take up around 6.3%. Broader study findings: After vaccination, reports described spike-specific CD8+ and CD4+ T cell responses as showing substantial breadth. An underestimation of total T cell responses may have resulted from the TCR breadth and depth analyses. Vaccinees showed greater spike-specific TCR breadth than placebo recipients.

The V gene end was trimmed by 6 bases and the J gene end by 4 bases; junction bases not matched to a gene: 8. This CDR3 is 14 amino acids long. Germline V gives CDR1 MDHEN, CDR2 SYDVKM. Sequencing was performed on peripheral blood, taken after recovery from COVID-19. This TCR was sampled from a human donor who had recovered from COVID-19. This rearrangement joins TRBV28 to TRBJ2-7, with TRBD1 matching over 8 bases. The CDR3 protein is CASRVGTGLYEQYF. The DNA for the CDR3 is TGTGCCAGCAGAGTCGGGACAGGCCTATACGAGCAGTACTTC.